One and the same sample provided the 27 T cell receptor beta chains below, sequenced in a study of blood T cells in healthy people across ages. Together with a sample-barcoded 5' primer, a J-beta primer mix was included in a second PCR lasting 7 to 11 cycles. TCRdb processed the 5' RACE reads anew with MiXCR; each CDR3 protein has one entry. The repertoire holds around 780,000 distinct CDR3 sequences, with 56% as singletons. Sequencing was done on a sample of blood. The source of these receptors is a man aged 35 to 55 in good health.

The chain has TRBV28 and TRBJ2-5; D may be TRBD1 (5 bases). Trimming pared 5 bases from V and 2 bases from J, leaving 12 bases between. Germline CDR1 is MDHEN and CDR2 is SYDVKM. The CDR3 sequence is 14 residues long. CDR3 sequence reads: CASSAPRQQETQYF. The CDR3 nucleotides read TGTGCCAGCAGTGCCCCCAGACAGCAAGAGACCCAGTACTTC.

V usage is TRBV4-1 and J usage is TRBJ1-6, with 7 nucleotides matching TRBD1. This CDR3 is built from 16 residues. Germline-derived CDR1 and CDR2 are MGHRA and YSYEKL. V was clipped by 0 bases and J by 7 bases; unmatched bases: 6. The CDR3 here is CASSQEPGQRNSPLHF. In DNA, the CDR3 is TGCGCCAGCAGCCAAGAACCGGGACAGCGGAATTCACCCCTCCACTTT.

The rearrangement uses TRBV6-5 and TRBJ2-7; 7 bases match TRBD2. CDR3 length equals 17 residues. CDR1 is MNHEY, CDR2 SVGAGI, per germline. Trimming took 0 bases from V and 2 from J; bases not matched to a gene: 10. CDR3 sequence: CASSYSSAGTMPYEQYF. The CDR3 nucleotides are TGTGCCAGCAGTTACTCGAGCGCCGGGACTATGCCCTACGAGCAGTACTTC.

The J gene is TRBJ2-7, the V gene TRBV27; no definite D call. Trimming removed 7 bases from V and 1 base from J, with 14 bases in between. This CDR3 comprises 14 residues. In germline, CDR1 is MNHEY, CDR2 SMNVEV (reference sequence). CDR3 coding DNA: TGTGCCAGCACGCCGACTTACTATTCCTACGAGCAGTACTTC. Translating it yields CASTPTYYSYEQYF.

CDR3 sequence reads: CSAREAGWGRKDGYTF. CDR3 nucleotide sequence: TGCAGTGCTAGGGAGGCGGGGTGGGGGAGGAAGGATGGCTACACCTTC. The chain is built from TRBV20-1 and TRBJ1-2, with a tentative D call TRBD1 (5 bases). V lost 3 bases, J lost 6 bases, and 23 bases lay in between. The CDR3 consists of 16 residues. Germline CDR1 reads DFQATT; CDR2 reads SNEGSKA (reference sequence).

The CDR3 nucleotides are TGTGCCAGCAGTTTAGGCAGCCATAATTCACCCCTCCACTTT. Translation: CASSLGSHNSPLHF. This chain uses TRBV12-3 or TRBV12-4 with TRBJ1-6; no reliable D call. The CDR3 is 14 amino acids. V shed 1 base and J shed 5 bases, with 6 bases lying between them.

The CDR3 nucleotides are TGTGCCAGCACCTCTCATTCAGAGACCGCTGGCTACACCTTC. Protein: CASTSHSETAGYTF. The chain combines TRBV6-2 or TRBV6-3 with TRBJ1-2, with D hard to call. The V end lost 7 bases, the J end lost 7 bases, and 19 bases lay between the germline ends. Germline assignment: CDR1 MNHEY and CDR2 SVGEGT. CDR3 length: 14 residues.

DNA of the CDR3: TGTGCCATCAGCGCTGGGGTGGACGATCAGCCCCAGCATTTT. As protein: CAISAGVDDQPQHF. The chain has TRBV10-3 and TRBJ1-5; no clear D gene. The ends were cut back, 6 bases at V and 5 bases at J, with 14 bases in the middle. This CDR3 contains 14 residues. Germline assignment: CDR1 ENHRY and CDR2 SYGVKD.

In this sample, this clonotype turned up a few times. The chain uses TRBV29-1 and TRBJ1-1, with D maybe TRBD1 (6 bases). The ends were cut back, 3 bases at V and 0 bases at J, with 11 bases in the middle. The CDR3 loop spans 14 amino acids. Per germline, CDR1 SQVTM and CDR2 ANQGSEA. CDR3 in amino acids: CSVDTQGLNTEAFF. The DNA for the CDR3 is TGCAGCGTTGATACACAGGGATTGAACACTGAAGCTTTCTTT.

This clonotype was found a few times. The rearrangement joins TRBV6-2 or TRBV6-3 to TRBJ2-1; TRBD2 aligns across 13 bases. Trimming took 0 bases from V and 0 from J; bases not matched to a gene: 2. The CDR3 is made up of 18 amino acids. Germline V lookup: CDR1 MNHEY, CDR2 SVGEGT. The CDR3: CASSYSGLAGTSYNEQFF. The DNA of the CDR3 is TGTGCCAGCAGTTACTCGGGACTAGCGGGGACCTCCTACAATGAGCAGTTCTTC.

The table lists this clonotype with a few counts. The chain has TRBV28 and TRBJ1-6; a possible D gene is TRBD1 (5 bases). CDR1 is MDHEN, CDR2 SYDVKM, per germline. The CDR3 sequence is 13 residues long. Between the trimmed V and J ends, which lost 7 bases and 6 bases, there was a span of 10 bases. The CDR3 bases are TGTGCCAGCATTCAGGGTGGTAATTCACCCCTCCACTTT. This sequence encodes CASIQGGNSPLHF. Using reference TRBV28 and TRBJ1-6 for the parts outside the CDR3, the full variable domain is DVKVTQSSRYLVKRTGEKVFLECVQDMDHENMFWYRQDPGLGLRLIYFSYDVKMKEKGDIPEGYSVSREKKERFSLILESASTNQTSMYLCASIQGGNSPLHFGNGTRLTVT.

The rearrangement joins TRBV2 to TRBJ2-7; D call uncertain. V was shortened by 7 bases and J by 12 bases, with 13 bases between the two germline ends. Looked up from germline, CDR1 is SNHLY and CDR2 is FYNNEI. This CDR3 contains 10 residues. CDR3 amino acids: CASKLTKGYF. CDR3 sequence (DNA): TGTGCCAGCAAATTAACTAAGGGGTACTTC.

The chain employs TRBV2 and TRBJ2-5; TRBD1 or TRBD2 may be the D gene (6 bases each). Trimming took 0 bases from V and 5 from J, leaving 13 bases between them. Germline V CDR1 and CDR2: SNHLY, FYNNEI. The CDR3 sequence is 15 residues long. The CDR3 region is CASSEALGGAETQYF. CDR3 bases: TGTGCCAGCAGTGAAGCGCTGGGGGGCGCGGAGACCCAGTACTTC.

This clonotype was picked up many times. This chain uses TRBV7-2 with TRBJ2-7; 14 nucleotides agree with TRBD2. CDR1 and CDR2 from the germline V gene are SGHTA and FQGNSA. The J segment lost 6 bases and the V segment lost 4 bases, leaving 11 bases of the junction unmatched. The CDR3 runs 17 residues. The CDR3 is CASSSAPGTSGRSEQYF. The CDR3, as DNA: TGTGCCAGCAGCTCCGCCCCCGGGACTAGCGGGAGAAGCGAGCAGTACTTC.

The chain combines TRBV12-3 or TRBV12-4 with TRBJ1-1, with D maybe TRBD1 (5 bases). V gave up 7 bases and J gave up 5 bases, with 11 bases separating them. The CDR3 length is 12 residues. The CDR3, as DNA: TGTGCCAGCACCCGGGACTTGACTGAAGCTTTCTTT. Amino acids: CASTRDLTEAFF.

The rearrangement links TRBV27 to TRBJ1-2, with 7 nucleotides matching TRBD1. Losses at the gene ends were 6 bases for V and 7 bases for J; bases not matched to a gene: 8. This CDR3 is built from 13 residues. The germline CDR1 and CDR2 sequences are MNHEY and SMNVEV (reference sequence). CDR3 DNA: TGTGCCAGCAGGGGGGAGACAGGGTTTGGCTACACCTTC. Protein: CASRGETGFGYTF.

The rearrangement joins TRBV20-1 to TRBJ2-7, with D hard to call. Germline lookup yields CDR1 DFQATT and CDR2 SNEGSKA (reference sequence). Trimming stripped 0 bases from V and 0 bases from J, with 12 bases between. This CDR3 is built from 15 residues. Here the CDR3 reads CSARDLSASSYEQYF. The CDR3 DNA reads TGCAGTGCTAGAGATCTCAGCGCCAGCTCCTACGAGCAGTACTTC.

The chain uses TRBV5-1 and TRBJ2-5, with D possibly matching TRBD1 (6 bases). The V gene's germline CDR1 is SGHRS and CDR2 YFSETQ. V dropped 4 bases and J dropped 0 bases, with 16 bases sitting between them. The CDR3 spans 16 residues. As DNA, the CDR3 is TGCGCCAGCAGCATAACCGGGACAACGTACCAAGAGACCCAGTACTTC. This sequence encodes CASSITGTTYQETQYF. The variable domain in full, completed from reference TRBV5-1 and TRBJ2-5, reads KAGVTQTPRYLIKTRGQQVTLSCSPISGHRSVSWYQQTPGQGLQFLFEYFSETQRNKGNFPGRFSGRQFSNSRSEMNVSTLELGDSALYLCASSITGTTYQETQYFGPGTRLLVL.

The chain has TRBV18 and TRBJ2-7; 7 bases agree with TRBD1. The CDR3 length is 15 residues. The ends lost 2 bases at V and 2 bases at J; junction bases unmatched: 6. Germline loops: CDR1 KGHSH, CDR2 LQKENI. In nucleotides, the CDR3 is TGTGCCAGCTCACCATCGGGACAGTTAACCTACGAGCAGTACTTC. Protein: CASSPSGQLTYEQYF. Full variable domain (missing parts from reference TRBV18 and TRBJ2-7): NAGVMQNPRHLVRRRGQEARLRCSPMKGHSHVYWYRQLPEEGLKFMVYLQKENIIDESGMPKERFSAEFPKEGPSILRIQQVVRGDSAAYFCASSPSGQLTYEQYFGPGTRLTVT.

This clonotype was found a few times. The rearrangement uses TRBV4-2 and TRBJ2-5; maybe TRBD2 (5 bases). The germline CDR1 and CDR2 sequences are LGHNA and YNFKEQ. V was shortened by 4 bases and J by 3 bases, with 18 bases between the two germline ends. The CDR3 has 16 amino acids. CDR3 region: CASSPEIGIGKETQYF. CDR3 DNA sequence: TGTGCCAGCAGCCCCGAAATAGGGATCGGGAAAGAGACCCAGTACTTC.

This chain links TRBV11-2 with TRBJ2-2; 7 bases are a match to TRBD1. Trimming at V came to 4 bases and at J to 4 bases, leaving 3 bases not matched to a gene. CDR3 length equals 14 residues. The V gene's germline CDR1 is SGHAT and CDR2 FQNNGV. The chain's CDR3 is CASSWGQITGELFF. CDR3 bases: TGTGCCAGCAGCTGGGGACAGATCACCGGGGAGCTGTTTTTT. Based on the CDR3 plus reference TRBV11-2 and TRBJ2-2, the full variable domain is EAGVAQSPRYKIIEKRQSVAFWCNPISGHATLYWYQQILGQGPKLLIQFQNNGVVDDSQLPKDRFSAERLKGVDSTLKIQPAKLEDSAVYLCASSWGQITGELFFGEGSRLTVL.

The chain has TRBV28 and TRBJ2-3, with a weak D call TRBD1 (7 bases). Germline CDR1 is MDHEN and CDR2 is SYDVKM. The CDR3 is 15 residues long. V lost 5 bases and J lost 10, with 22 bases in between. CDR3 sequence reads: CASSLTFQGGYSQYF. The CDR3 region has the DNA TGTGCCAGCAGTCTTACCTTTCAGGGGGGTTACTCGCAGTATTTT.

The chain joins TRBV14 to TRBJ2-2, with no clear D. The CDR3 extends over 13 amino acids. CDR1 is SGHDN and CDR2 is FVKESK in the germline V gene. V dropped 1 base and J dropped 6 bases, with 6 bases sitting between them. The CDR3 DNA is TGTGCCAGCAGCCAAGCCCGGGCCGGGGAGCTGTTTTTT. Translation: CASSQARAGELFF.

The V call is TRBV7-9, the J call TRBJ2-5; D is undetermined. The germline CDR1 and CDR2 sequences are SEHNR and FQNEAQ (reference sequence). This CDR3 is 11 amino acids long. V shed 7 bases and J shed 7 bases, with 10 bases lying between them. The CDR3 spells CASTKAGTQYF. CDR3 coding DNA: TGTGCCAGCACCAAAGCCGGGACCCAGTACTTC.

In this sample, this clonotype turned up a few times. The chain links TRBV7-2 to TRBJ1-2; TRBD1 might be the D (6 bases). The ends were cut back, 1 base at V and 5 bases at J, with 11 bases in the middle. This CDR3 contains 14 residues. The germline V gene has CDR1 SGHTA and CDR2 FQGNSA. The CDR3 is CASSLVTGSYGYTF. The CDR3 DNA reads TGTGCCAGCAGCTTAGTCACAGGGAGTTATGGCTACACCTTC. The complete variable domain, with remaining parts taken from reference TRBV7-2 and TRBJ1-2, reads GAGVSQSPSNKVTEKGKDVELRCDPISGHTALYWYRQSLGQGLEFLIYFQGNSAPDKSGLPSDRFSAERTGGSVSTLTIQRTQQEDSAVYLCASSLVTGSYGYTFGSGTRLTVV.

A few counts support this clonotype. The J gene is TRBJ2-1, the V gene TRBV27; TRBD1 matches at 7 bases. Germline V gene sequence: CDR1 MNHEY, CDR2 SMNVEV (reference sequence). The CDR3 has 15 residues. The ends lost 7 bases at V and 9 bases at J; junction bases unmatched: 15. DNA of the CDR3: TGTGCCAGCACCCTAGTAACCCACAGGGGAGCTGAGCAGTTCTTC. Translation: CASTLVTHRGAEQFF.

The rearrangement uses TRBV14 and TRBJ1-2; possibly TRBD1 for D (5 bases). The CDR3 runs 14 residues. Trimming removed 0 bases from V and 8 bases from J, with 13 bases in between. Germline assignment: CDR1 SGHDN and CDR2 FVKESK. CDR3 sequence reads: CASSQDRDACGYTF. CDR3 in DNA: TGTGCCAGCAGCCAAGACAGGGACGCGTGCGGCTACACCTTC.